A single sample is the source of the 8 T cell receptor beta chains below, sequenced in a study of T cell responses to AZD1222 COVID-19 vaccine. TCRdb's table, derived via immunoSEQ multiplex PCR, lists solely in-frame clones and lacks some. This table has around 170,000 clones, 90% appearing once. Sequencing used peripheral blood, obtained on day 0 of AZD1222 vaccination. Receptors were obtained from an adult in good health.

This chain links TRBV7-9 with TRBJ1-1; possible D gene TRBD1, 6 bases. Germline CDR1 is SEHNR and CDR2 is FQNEAQ (reference sequence). The CDR3 spans 14 residues. Trimming cost V 5 bases and J 6 bases, with 16 bases left between them. The CDR3 DNA is TGTGCCAGCAGCACCTCTTACAGGGAACCTGAAGCTTTCTTT. Protein: CASSTSYREPEAFF.

Note on this clone: Other DNA sequences in this sample translate to the same CDR3. This chain links TRBV28 with TRBJ1-3, with D possibly TRBD1 on 5 matching bases. With 2 bases removed from V and 1 base from J, the gap between germline ends came to 9 bases. Germline lookup yields CDR1 MDHEN and CDR2 SYDVKM. This CDR3 region has 15 residues. This CDR3 is CASSLPQGSGNTIYF. The CDR3 nucleotides are TGTGCCAGCAGTTTACCCCAGGGTTCTGGAAACACCATATATTTT.

The rearrangement uses TRBV6-1 and TRBJ1-5; no clear D. Germline V CDR1 and CDR2: MNHNS, SASEGT. Trimming removed 6 bases from V and 6 bases from J, with 15 bases in between. The CDR3 consists of 14 residues. The CDR3 reads CASRQPPDSQPQHF. CDR3 coding DNA: TGTGCCAGCAGACAGCCCCCGGATAGTCAGCCCCAGCATTTT.

The chain combines TRBV5-1 with TRBJ2-1, with 10 bases identical to TRBD2. The CDR3 length is 15 residues. V was pared by 3 bases and J by 8 bases, with 8 bases of the junction left unmatched. The germline V gene has CDR1 SGHRS and CDR2 YFSETQ. Here the CDR3 DNA reads TGCGCCAGCAGCTCCCAGGCTAGCGGGGGCGATGAGCAGTTCTTC. Translating gives CASSSQASGGDEQFF.

The chain carries TRBV29-1 and TRBJ1-2, with a weak D call TRBD1 (6 bases). The CDR3 has 12 amino acids. Germline V CDR1 and CDR2: SQVTM, ANQGSEA. The germline V and J ends were trimmed by 5 bases and 5 bases, with 12 bases remaining between them. The CDR3 region is CSVLQGSYGYTF. CDR3 nucleotide sequence: TGCAGCGTTCTACAGGGTAGTTATGGCTACACCTTC.

This chain's CDR3 is CASSPNGRTLYSPLHF. CDR3 nucleotides: TGTGCCAGCAGCCCGAATGGGCGGACCTTGTATTCACCCCTCCACTTT. The chain uses TRBV5-8 and TRBJ1-6; D is unresolved. Trimming pared 4 bases from V and 8 bases from J, leaving 19 bases between. Germline CDR1 SGHTS, CDR2 YDEGEE. This CDR3 region has 16 residues.

J is TRBJ1-2 and V is TRBV5-1; D is possibly TRBD1 (6 bases). Germline CDR1 and CDR2: SGHRS and YFSETQ. The CDR3 is 13 amino acids. The V gene lost 1 base and the J gene lost 6 bases, with 10 bases spanning the gap. Written as DNA, the CDR3 is TGCGCCAGCAGCTTGCAGGGGAGGGATGGCTACACCTTC. Protein product: CASSLQGRDGYTF.

V is TRBV5-4 and J is TRBJ1-6; 7 nucleotides agree with TRBD1. This CDR3 spans 14 amino acids. Germline CDR1 is SGHNT and CDR2 is YYREEE (reference sequence). Trimming cost V 0 bases and J 8 bases; bases outside gene matches: 2. The chain's CDR3 is CASSLGTGDSPLHF. The CDR3 nucleotides read TGTGCCAGCAGCTTGGGGACAGGAGATTCACCCCTCCACTTT.